These 19 T cell receptor beta chains originate from one sample sequenced in a study of cytomegalovirus exposure and HLA in healthy donors. The PCR employed 60 Vbeta primers together with 13 Jbeta primers. The assay was immunoSEQ multiplex PCR, and TCRdb's table has in-frame clones only and misses some. The sample is made up of about 110,000 clones, and the top ten hold 3% to 4.5% of it. The specimen sequenced was PBMCs. These receptor sequences come from a man younger than 35 in good health and CMV-seronegative.

J is TRBJ1-1 and V is TRBV9; 7 bases match TRBD1. The CDR3 contains 15 residues. Germline V CDR1 and CDR2: SGDLS, YYNGEE. V was clipped by 0 bases and J by 0 bases; unmatched bases: 2. CDR3 loop: CASSVEGTVNTEAFF. In nucleotides, the CDR3 is TGTGCCAGCAGCGTAGAGGGGACAGTGAACACTGAAGCTTTCTTT.

The chain couples TRBV4-1 to TRBJ2-1; D possibly corresponds to TRBD2 (5 bases). The germline V and J ends were trimmed by 0 bases and 4 bases, with 10 bases remaining between them. This CDR3 has 15 amino acids. Germline CDR1 and CDR2: MGHRA and YSYEKL. CDR3 protein: CASSQDGGPYNEQFF. The CDR3 nucleotides read TGCGCCAGCAGCCAAGATGGCGGGCCGTACAATGAGCAGTTCTTC.

V and J are TRBV2 and TRBJ2-4; possibly TRBD1 for D (6 bases). In germline, CDR1 is SNHLY, CDR2 FYNNEI. V was shortened by 2 bases and J by 7 bases, with 18 bases between the two germline ends. The CDR3 contains 16 residues. The DNA for the CDR3 is TGTGCCAGCAGTGAATCTTTGGCAGGGGAAAGGAACATTCAGTACTTC. Residues: CASSESLAGERNIQYF.

The chain is built from TRBV6-5 and TRBJ1-1, with 7 bases identical to TRBD1. The CDR3 loop spans 13 amino acids. The V and J ends lost 6 bases and 3 bases, in that order; junction bases with no gene match: 4. Germline V CDR1 and CDR2: MNHEY, SVGAGI. The CDR3 loop is CASSPGQYTEAFF. DNA for the CDR3: TGTGCCAGCAGCCCGGGACAGTACACTGAAGCTTTCTTT.

The V gene is TRBV7-2, the J gene TRBJ2-7, with 12 bases that match TRBD2. Per the germline V gene, CDR1 is SGHTA and CDR2 is FQGNSA. The CDR3 extends over 15 amino acids. The V and J ends lost 6 bases and 7 bases, in that order; junction bases with no gene match: 10. The chain's CDR3 is CASRKHTSGGREQYF. CDR3 coding DNA: TGTGCCAGCAGGAAACACACTAGCGGGGGGCGGGAGCAGTACTTC.

V gene TRBV5-6 combines with J gene TRBJ1-3; maybe TRBD1 (6 bases). Trimming removed 0 bases at V and 7 bases at J, with 14 bases between. The length of the CDR3 is 15 residues. Germline assignment: CDR1 SGHDT and CDR2 YYEEEE. The CDR3 spells CASSLGGTGRNTIYF. CDR3 sequence (DNA): TGTGCCAGCAGCTTGGGGGGCACAGGGCGGAACACCATATATTTT.

The chain employs TRBV9 and TRBJ1-1; no definite D call. This CDR3 region has 14 residues. Germline CDR1 reads SGDLS; CDR2 reads YYNGEE. Trimming cost V 0 bases and J 7 bases, with 13 bases left between them. In DNA form, the CDR3 reads TGTGCCAGCAGCGTAGCGCATTGGCCAGGTGAAGCTTTCTTT. Amino acids: CASSVAHWPGEAFF.

This CDR3 reads CASSYALAGVGEQYF. CDR3 in DNA: TGTGCCAGCAGTTACGCGCTAGCGGGAGTAGGGGAGCAGTACTTC. The gene calls are TRBV6-5 and TRBJ2-7, with 10 bases matching TRBD2. Germline V gene lookup returns CDR1 MNHEY and CDR2 SVGAGI. Trimming cost V 2 bases and J 7 bases; bases outside gene matches: 8. The CDR3 has 15 residues.

The gene calls are TRBV9 and TRBJ1-3, with 9 bases that match TRBD1. This CDR3 comprises 19 residues. The ends lost 7 bases at V and 3 bases at J; junction bases unmatched: 20. Germline CDR1 and CDR2: SGDLS and YYNGEE. The CDR3 sequence is CASSRSGTGLSLDGNTIYF. The CDR3 bases are TGTGCCAGCTCCCGCTCGGGGACAGGGCTGTCTCTGGATGGAAACACCATATATTTT.

The V call is TRBV5-1, the J call TRBJ2-1; tentatively, D is TRBD1 (5 bases). The CDR3 is made up of 14 amino acids. Trimming removed 1 base at V and 5 bases at J, with 10 bases between. Germline V lookup: CDR1 SGHRS, CDR2 YFSETQ. DNA of the CDR3: TGCGCCAGCAGCTTGCTGACAGTGAACAATGAGCAGTTCTTC. Translation: CASSLLTVNNEQFF.

V is TRBV5-1 and J is TRBJ2-7; TRBD2 is a possible D gene (6 bases). The CDR3 totals 13 residues. Germline CDR1 SGHRS, CDR2 YFSETQ. Trimming shortened V by 0 bases and J by 7 bases, and 11 bases separated the two germline ends. This CDR3 is CASSLGLEGEQYF. In DNA, the CDR3 is TGCGCCAGCAGCTTGGGACTAGAGGGTGAGCAGTACTTC.

V is TRBV19 and J is TRBJ1-1; TRBD1 might be the D (5 bases). With 5 bases removed from V and 5 bases from J, the gap between germline ends came to 15 bases. Per the germline V gene, CDR1 is LNHDA and CDR2 is SQIVND (reference sequence). This CDR3 region has 14 residues. The CDR3 here is CASSPTGARTEAFF. CDR3 DNA sequence: TGTGCCAGTAGTCCGACTGGGGCGCGTACTGAAGCTTTCTTT.

In DNA form, the CDR3 reads TGTGCCAGCAGTTTAGGAGCAGATTACAATGAGCAGTTCTTC. The encoded protein is CASSLGADYNEQFF. The gene calls are TRBV28 and TRBJ2-1; D remains ambiguous. The germline V gene has CDR1 MDHEN and CDR2 SYDVKM. V gave up 2 bases and J gave up 4 bases, with 9 bases separating them. CDR3 length equals 14 residues.

V gene TRBV28 combines with J gene TRBJ1-1; D gene unclear. This CDR3 region has 13 residues. Germline loops: CDR1 MDHEN, CDR2 SYDVKM. The V end lost 2 bases, the J end lost 5 bases, and 9 bases lay between the germline ends. Written as DNA, the CDR3 is TGTGCCAGCAGTTTAACCCAGAGGACTGAAGCTTTCTTT. Its protein product is CASSLTQRTEAFF.

J is TRBJ1-1 and V is TRBV6-6, with TRBD1 matching over 8 bases. This CDR3 region has 16 residues. Germline V gives CDR1 MNHNY, CDR2 SVGAGI (reference sequence). V trimming: 2 bases; J trimming: 5 bases; junction bases outside the gene matches: 10. The CDR3 is CASSYPSGQEGTEAFF. As DNA, the CDR3 is TGTGCCAGCAGTTACCCCTCGGGACAGGAGGGGACTGAAGCTTTCTTT.

The chain is built from TRBV27 and TRBJ1-1; weak D call: TRBD1 (5 bases). CDR3 length equals 14 residues. Germline CDR1 is MNHEY and CDR2 is SMNVEV (reference sequence). V lost 6 bases and J 1 base, leaving 12 bases between the germline ends. The CDR3 DNA follows: TGTGCCAGCAGAGGGGCGGTAGAGAACACTGAAGCTTTCTTT. Amino acids: CASRGAVENTEAFF.

V and J are TRBV18 and TRBJ1-3; a weak D match, TRBD1 (5 bases). V shed 6 bases and J shed 3 bases, with 6 bases lying between them. CDR3 length: 12 residues. Germline CDR1 KGHSH, CDR2 LQKENI. Here the CDR3 DNA reads TGTGCCAGCTCGGACAATGGAAACACCATATATTTT. Encoded protein: CASSDNGNTIYF. Variable domain in full (rest from reference TRBV18 and TRBJ1-3): NAGVMQNPRHLVRRRGQEARLRCSPMKGHSHVYWYRQLPEEGLKFMVYLQKENIIDESGMPKERFSAEFPKEGPSILRIQQVVRGDSAAYFCASSDNGNTIYFGEGSWLTVV.

This rearrangement joins TRBV5-1 to TRBJ2-1; 12 nucleotides line up with TRBD2. Germline CDR1 reads SGHRS; CDR2 reads YFSETQ. V was pared by 4 bases and J by 6 bases, with 8 bases of the junction left unmatched. This CDR3 region has 16 residues. The CDR3 region has the DNA TGCGCCAGCAGCACGAGACTAGCGGGAGTAAGCAATGAGCAGTTCTTC. The encoded protein is CASSTRLAGVSNEQFF.

The V gene is TRBV18, the J gene TRBJ2-1; 7 positions agree with TRBD2. Trimming at V came to 4 bases and at J to 4 bases, leaving 13 bases not matched to a gene. This CDR3 region has 17 residues. Looked up from germline, CDR1 is KGHSH and CDR2 is LQKENI. The CDR3 region is CASSLFLAGQIYNEQFF. Written as DNA, the CDR3 is TGTGCCAGCTCACTGTTTTTAGCGGGTCAGATTTACAATGAGCAGTTCTTC.